Presented here are 15 T cell receptor beta chains from one specimen sequenced in a study of T cell responses to AZD1222 COVID-19 vaccine. Some clones are missing from TCRdb's copy, which holds only in-frame ones; the method was immunoSEQ multiplex PCR. The sample lists about 120,000 clones; around nine tenths were seen once. The sample was peripheral blood, taken 28 days after the second AZD1222 dose. All receptors derive from an adult who received the AZD1222 COVID-19 vaccine.

The V call is TRBV3-1 (or the pseudogene TRBV3-2), the J call TRBJ1-3; the D gene is possibly TRBD1 (5 bases). This CDR3 is built from 13 residues. The V and J ends lost 5 bases and 8 bases respectively, with 13 bases between them. The germline V gene encodes CDR1 LGHDT and CDR2 YNNKEL (reference sequence). The CDR3 DNA follows: TGTGCCAGCAGCTCTAACGGGGGGGACACCATATATTTT. Its translation is CASSSNGGDTIYF.

This clone came up a few times. V gene TRBV6-6 combines with J gene TRBJ2-7, with D possibly TRBD1 on 5 matching bases. Trimming took 2 bases from V and 8 from J, leaving 16 bases between them. The germline V gene encodes CDR1 MNHNY and CDR2 SVGAGI (reference sequence). There are 14 residues in the CDR3. CDR3 residues: CASSYRGGPEKQYF. CDR3 coding DNA: TGTGCCAGCAGTTACAGGGGTGGCCCGGAAAAGCAGTACTTC.

This chain joins TRBV7-9 and TRBJ2-7, with 8 bases matching TRBD1. The CDR3 covers 14 residues. Germline V gives CDR1 SEHNR, CDR2 FQNEAQ (reference sequence). V gave up 7 bases and J gave up 2 bases; unmatched junction bases: 7. The CDR3 reads CASTRQGHTYEQYF. The CDR3, as DNA: TGTGCCAGCACTCGACAGGGGCATACCTACGAGCAGTACTTC.

This sequence joins TRBV18 and TRBJ1-4; possible D gene TRBD1, 5 bases. Germline lookup yields CDR1 KGHSH and CDR2 LQKENI. The CDR3 runs 14 residues. V shed 3 bases and J shed 5 bases, with 10 bases lying between them. The CDR3: CASSPWDGNEKLFF. For the CDR3, the DNA is TGTGCCAGCTCACCTTGGGACGGGAATGAAAAACTGTTTTTT.

The chain uses TRBV6-6 and TRBJ1-3, with unresolved D. CDR1 MNHNY and CDR2 SVGAGI come from the germline V gene (reference sequence). The length of the CDR3 is 15 residues. Trimming took 2 bases from V and 0 from J, leaving 8 bases between them. The CDR3 DNA is TGTGCCAGCAGTTACCGAGGGAGCTCTGGAAACACCATATATTTT. This codes for CASSYRGSSGNTIYF.

The V call is TRBV19, the J call TRBJ2-1; TRBD2 aligns across 9 bases. From germline, CDR1 is LNHDA and CDR2 SQIVND (reference sequence). The CDR3 totals 17 residues. V lost 6 bases to trimming and J lost 6 bases; unmatched junction nucleotides: 15. The chain's CDR3 is CASRRPPLAGHVNEQFF. In DNA form, the CDR3 reads TGTGCCAGTAGGAGGCCTCCACTAGCGGGCCACGTCAATGAGCAGTTCTTC. Full variable domain (outside the CDR3, taken from reference TRBV19 and TRBJ2-1): DGGITQSPKYLFRKEGQNVTLSCEQNLNHDAMYWYRQDPGQGLRLIYYSQIVNDFQKGDIAEGYSVSREKKESFPLTVTSAQKNPTAFYLCASRRPPLAGHVNEQFFGPGTRLTVL.

This chain joins TRBV2 and TRBJ1-6, with D perhaps matching TRBD1 (6 bases). The CDR3 runs to 15 residues. Deletions cut 10 bases from V and 0 bases from J, with 13 bases between. Germline-derived CDR1 and CDR2 are SNHLY and FYNNEI. CDR3 region: CATVDRSSYNSPLHF. Written as DNA, the CDR3 is TGTGCCACCGTGGACAGAAGCTCCTATAATTCACCCCTCCACTTT.

The V gene is TRBV5-1, the J gene TRBJ2-1; possibly TRBD2 for D (5 bases). V gave up 2 bases and J gave up 4 bases, with 13 bases separating them. Germline CDR1 SGHRS, CDR2 YFSETQ. CDR3 size: 15 residues. DNA of the CDR3: TGCGCCAGCAGCTTCACTGGGAGCAATTACAATGAGCAGTTCTTC. It codes for CASSFTGSNYNEQFF.

This clone was counted a single time. The rearrangement uses TRBV6-4 and TRBJ2-6, with D possibly being TRBD1 (5 bases). V was shortened by 6 bases and J by 1 base, with 7 bases between the two germline ends. The germline V gene has CDR1 MRHNA and CDR2 SNTAGT. The CDR3 runs to 14 residues. The CDR3 sequence: CASRTDSGANVLTF. Here the CDR3 DNA reads TGTGCCAGCAGGACAGATTCTGGGGCCAACGTCCTGACTTTC.

The chain couples TRBV3-1 (or the pseudogene TRBV3-2) to TRBJ1-3; D remains ambiguous. Germline V gene data show CDR1 as LGHDT and CDR2 as YNNKEL (reference sequence). V was shortened by 4 bases and J by 0 bases, with 10 bases between the two germline ends. The CDR3 length is 15 residues. The CDR3 region is CASSLVAGSGNTIYF. As DNA, the CDR3 is TGTGCCAGCAGCCTCGTGGCGGGCTCTGGAAACACCATATATTTT.

The V and J genes are TRBV5-6 and TRBJ1-2; D remains ambiguous. The CDR3 has 14 residues. Trimming removed 4 bases at V and 0 bases at J, with 10 bases between. CDR1 and CDR2 (germline): SGHDT, YYEEEE. CDR3 nucleotide sequence: TGTGCCAGCAGCCCGGGGAGGTCTAACTATGGCTACACCTTC. Amino acid sequence: CASSPGRSNYGYTF.

The chain couples TRBV29-1 to TRBJ1-2; D remains unclear. Trimming removed 3 bases from V and 6 bases from J, with 5 bases in between. The CDR3 is 10 residues long. Germline CDR1 reads SQVTM; CDR2 reads ANQGSEA. CDR3 sequence (DNA): TGCAGCGTTGATGGGGATGGCTACACCTTC. The encoded protein is CSVDGDGYTF.

V gene TRBV11-2 combines with J gene TRBJ2-7; 8 bases match TRBD1. Germline V lookup: CDR1 SGHAT, CDR2 FQNNGV. The CDR3 extends over 13 amino acids. V gave up 6 bases and J gave up 2 bases; unmatched junction bases: 3. The CDR3 spells CASRGQATYEQYF. The DNA for the CDR3 is TGTGCCAGCAGGGGACAGGCAACCTACGAGCAGTACTTC.

The chain has TRBV24-1 and TRBJ2-3; D is unresolved. Germline assignment: CDR1 KGHDR and CDR2 SFDVKD. This CDR3 comprises 13 residues. V lost 6 bases and J 5 bases, leaving 11 bases between the germline ends. CDR3 nucleotides: TGTGCCACCAGTCAGATTCCCAGAGATACGCAGTATTTT. It specifies CATSQIPRDTQYF.

This clone was seen a handful of times. Other DNA sequences in the same sample also yield this CDR3. This chain connects TRBV9 to TRBJ1-1; 7 bases are shared with TRBD1. CDR1 is SGDLS and CDR2 is YYNGEE in the germline V gene. V lost 6 bases, J lost 1 base, and 6 bases stayed unmatched. This CDR3 is built from 14 residues. In nucleotides, the CDR3 is TGTGCCAGCAAAAGGGGGCATGGGAACACTGAAGCTTTCTTT. As protein: CASKRGHGNTEAFF.